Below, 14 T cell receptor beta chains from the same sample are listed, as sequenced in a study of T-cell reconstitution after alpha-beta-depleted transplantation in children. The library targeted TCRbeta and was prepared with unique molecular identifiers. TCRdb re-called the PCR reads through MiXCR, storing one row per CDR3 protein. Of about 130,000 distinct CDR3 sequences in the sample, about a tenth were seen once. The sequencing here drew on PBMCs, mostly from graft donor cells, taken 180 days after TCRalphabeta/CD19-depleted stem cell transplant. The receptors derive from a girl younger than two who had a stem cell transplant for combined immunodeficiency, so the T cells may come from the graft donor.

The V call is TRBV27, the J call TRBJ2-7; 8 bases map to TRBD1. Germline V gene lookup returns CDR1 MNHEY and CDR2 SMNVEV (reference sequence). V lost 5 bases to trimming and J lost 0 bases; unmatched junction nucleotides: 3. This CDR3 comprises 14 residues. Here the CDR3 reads CASSAQGVSYEQYF. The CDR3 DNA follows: TGTGCCAGCAGTGCACAGGGGGTCTCCTACGAGCAGTACTTC.

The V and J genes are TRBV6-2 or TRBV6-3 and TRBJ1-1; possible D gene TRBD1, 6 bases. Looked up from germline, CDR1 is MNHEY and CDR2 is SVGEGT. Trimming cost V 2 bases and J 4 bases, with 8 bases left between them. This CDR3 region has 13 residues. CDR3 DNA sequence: TGTGCCAGCAGTTACGAGGGGGGCACTGAAGCTTTCTTT. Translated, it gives CASSYEGGTEAFF.

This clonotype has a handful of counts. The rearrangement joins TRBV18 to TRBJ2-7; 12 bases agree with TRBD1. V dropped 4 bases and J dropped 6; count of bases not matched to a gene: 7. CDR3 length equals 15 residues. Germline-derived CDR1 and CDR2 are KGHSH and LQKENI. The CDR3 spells CASSQTGTGGGEQYF. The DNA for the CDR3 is TGTGCCAGCTCACAGACCGGGACAGGGGGCGGCGAGCAGTACTTC.

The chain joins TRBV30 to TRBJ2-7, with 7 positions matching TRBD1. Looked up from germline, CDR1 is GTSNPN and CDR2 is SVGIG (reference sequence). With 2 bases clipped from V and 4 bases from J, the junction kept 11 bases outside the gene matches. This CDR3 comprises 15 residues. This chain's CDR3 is CAWSLPYRGPYEQYF. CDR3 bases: TGTGCCTGGAGTCTCCCTTACAGGGGACCGTACGAGCAGTACTTC. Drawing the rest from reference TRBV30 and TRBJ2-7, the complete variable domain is SQTIHQWPATLVQPVGSPLSLECTVEGTSNPNLYWYRQAAGRGLQLLFYSVGIGQISSEVPQNLSASRPQDRQFILSSKKLLLSDSGFYLCAWSLPYRGPYEQYFGPGTRLTVT.

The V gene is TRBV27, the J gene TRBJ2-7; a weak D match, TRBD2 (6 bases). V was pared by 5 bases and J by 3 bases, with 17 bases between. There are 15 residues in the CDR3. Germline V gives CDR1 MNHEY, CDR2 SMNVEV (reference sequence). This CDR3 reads CASSIRGSLHYEQYF. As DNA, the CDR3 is TGTGCCAGCAGTATTCGGGGGTCCCTCCACTACGAGCAGTACTTC.

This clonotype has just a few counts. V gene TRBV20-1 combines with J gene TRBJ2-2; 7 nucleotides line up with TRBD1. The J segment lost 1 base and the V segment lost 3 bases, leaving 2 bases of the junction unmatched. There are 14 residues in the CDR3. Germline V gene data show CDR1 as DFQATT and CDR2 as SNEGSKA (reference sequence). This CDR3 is CSARNRGNTGELFF. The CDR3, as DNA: TGCAGTGCTAGGAACAGGGGGAACACCGGGGAGCTGTTTTTT.

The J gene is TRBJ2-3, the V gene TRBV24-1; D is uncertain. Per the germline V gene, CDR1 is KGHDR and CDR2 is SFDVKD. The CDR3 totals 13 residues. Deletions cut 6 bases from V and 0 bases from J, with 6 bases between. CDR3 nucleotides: TGTGCCACCAGTCCTGTTAGCACAGATACGCAGTATTTT. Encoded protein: CATSPVSTDTQYF.

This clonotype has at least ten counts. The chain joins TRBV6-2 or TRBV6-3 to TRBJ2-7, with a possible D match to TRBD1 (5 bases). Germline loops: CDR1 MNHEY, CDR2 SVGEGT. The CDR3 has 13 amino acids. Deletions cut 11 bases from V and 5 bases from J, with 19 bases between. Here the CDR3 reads CAGRGSVYNEQYF. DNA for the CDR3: TGTGCCGGAAGGGGAAGCGTATACAACGAGCAGTACTTC.

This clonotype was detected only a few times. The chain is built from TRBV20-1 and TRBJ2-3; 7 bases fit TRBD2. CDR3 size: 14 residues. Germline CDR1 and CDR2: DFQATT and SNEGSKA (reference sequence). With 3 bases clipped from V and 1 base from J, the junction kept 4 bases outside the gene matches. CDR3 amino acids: CSARPSGRTDTQYF. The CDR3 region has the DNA TGCAGTGCTAGGCCTAGCGGTCGCACAGATACGCAGTATTTT.

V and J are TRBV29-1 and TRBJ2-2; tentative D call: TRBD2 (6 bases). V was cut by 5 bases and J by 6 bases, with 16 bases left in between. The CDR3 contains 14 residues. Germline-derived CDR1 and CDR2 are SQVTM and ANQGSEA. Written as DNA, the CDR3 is TGCAGCGTTTATGTCTCCGGGGAGGCCGGGGAGCTGTTTTTT. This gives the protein CSVYVSGEAGELFF.

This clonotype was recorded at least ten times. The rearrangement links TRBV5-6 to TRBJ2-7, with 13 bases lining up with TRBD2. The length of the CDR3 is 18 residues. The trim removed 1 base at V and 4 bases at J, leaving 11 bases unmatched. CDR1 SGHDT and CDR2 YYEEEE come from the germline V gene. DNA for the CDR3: TGTGCCAGCAGCTTGACTAGCGGGAGGGCCGGGCAGCAATACGAGCAGTACTTC. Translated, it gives CASSLTSGRAGQQYEQYF.

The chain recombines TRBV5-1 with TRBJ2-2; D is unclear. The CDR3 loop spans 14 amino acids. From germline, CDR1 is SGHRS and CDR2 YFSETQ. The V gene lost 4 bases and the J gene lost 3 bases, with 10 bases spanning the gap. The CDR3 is CASSGQAYTGELFF. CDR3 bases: TGCGCCAGCAGCGGGCAGGCTTACACCGGGGAGCTGTTTTTT.

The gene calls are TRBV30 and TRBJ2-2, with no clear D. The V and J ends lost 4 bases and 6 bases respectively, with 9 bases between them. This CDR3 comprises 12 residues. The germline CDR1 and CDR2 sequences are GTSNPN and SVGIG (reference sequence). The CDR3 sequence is CAWIPGPGELFF. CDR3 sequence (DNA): TGTGCCTGGATCCCCGGCCCCGGGGAGCTGTTTTTT.

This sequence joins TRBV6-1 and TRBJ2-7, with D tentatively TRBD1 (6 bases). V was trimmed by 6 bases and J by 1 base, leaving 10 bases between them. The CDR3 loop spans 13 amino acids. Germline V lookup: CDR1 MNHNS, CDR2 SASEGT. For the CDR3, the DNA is TGTGCCAGCAGCCGGGACACATCCTACGAGCAGTACTTC. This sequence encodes CASSRDTSYEQYF.